Listed below are T cell receptor beta chains from one sample, sequenced in a study of early T cells in non-severe SARS-CoV-2 infection. TCRdb re-derived calls from the 5' RACE reads in MiXCR, one entry per CDR3 protein. The table has tens of thousands of distinct CDR3 sequences, roughly 10% seen once. Material: whole blood, obtained at baseline. The receptors derive from an adult who was a healthcare worker with PCR-confirmed SARS-CoV-2 infection or an uninfected control (not recorded which). CDR3s include the opening cysteine and the closing phenylalanine or tryptophan. The D gene is left open where the match is weak. Clone size appears in some rows only: once, few, many, or a class for an expanded clone.

j_gene,d_gene,v_gene,abundance,CDR3nt,CDR3aa
TRBJ2-7,NA,TRBV7-9,many,TGTGCCAGCAGCACCCACCCCTACGAGCAGTACTTC,CASSTHPYEQYF
TRBJ2-7,NA,TRBV9,few,TGTGCCAGCAGCGCTTCTATACAGGGCTCCTACGAGCAGTACTTC,CASSASIQGSYEQYF
TRBJ2-5,NA,TRBV29-1,NA,TGCAGCGTTGGGACCCAGGCAGAGACCCAGTACTTC,CSVGTQAETQYF
TRBJ2-4,NA,TRBV5-6,many,TGTGCCAGCAGCTTGGTCGGGGATTCGGCCAAAAACATTCAGTACTTC,CASSLVGDSAKNIQYF
TRBJ2-1,TRBD1,TRBV18,few,TGTGCCAGCTCACCACCGAAAAAGACAGGGGCCAACTACAATGAGCAGTTCTTC,CASSPPKKTGANYNEQFF
TRBJ2-7,NA,TRBV5-1,NA,TGCGCCAGCAGCATAGACAGTTCCTACGAGCAGTACTTC,CASSIDSSYEQYF
TRBJ2-1,NA,TRBV11-2,few,TGTGCCAGCAGCTTATATTCAGGGAACAATGAGCAGTTCTTC,CASSLYSGNNEQFF
TRBJ2-7,TRBD1,TRBV9,NA,TGTGCCAGCAGCAAGGACAGGGGAACCTACGAGCAGTACTTC,CASSKDRGTYEQYF
TRBJ1-2,NA,TRBV6-5,many,TGTGCCAGCAACGAAGGGGGGTCGGATAGCTACACCTTC,CASNEGGSDSYTF
TRBJ1-5,NA,TRBV30,NA,TGTGCCTGGGGGTGGAAAACAGTGTCCGACAATCAGCCCCAGCATTTT,CAWGWKTVSDNQPQHF
TRBJ2-7,TRBD1,TRBV5-1,many,TGCGCCAGCAGCTTGGAGGACAGGGGATCCGTGCAGTACTTC,CASSLEDRGSVQYF
TRBJ2-3,NA,TRBV7-9,many,TGTGCCAGCAGCTTAGCGGGGAATTGGTTAGATACGCAGTATTTT,CASSLAGNWLDTQYF
TRBJ2-7,TRBD2,TRBV20-1,NA,TGCAGTGCTTCCCAGCGGGGGGGCCTAGTCTACGAGCAGTACTTC,CSASQRGGLVYEQYF
TRBJ2-1,TRBD1,TRBV18,many,TGTGCCAGCTCACCATTGGGCCCGACAGGGAGATACAATGAGCAGTTCTTC,CASSPLGPTGRYNEQFF
TRBJ1-2,TRBD1,TRBV7-8,many,TGTGCCAGCAGCTTAAGGGACAGGGATTATAACTATGGCTACACCTTC,CASSLRDRDYNYGYTF
TRBJ2-3,NA,TRBV10-1,NA,TGCGCCAGCAGTGAAGACGGGGGGCGGAATACGCAGTATTTT,CASSEDGGRNTQYF
TRBJ2-3,NA,TRBV7-2,NA,TGTGCCAGCAGCCCCGGACTGTTCGCGGGTACGCAGTATTTT,CASSPGLFAGTQYF
TRBJ2-3,NA,TRBV20-1,many,TGCAGTGCTAGATGGACGGGGACCACAGATACGCAGTATTTT,CSARWTGTTDTQYF
TRBJ1-5,TRBD1,TRBV6-2/TRBV6-3,few,TGTGCCAGCGGGGGACAGGGGTATCATCAGCCCCAGCATTTT,CASGGQGYHQPQHF
TRBJ2-3,NA,TRBV5-6,NA,TGTGCCAGCAGTCTCGGGACAATCCCATCAGATACGCAGTATTTT,CASSLGTIPSDTQYF
TRBJ1-3,NA,TRBV7-6,NA,TGTGCCAGCAGCCTAGACCCCGGTCCCTCCGGAAACACCATATATTTT,CASSLDPGPSGNTIYF
TRBJ2-2,NA,TRBV2,many,TGTGCCAGCAGTGGGAGGCAGGCGAACACCGGGGAGCTGTTTTTT,CASSGRQANTGELFF
TRBJ2-5,TRBD2,TRBV7-6,NA,TGTGCCAGCAGCTTAGGACTAGCGGGAGCGTTGGGTCTTGAGACCCAGTACTTC,CASSLGLAGALGLETQYF
TRBJ2-7,NA,TRBV19,many,TGTGCCAGTAGTGCGGCTCGGTTTGGGGAGCAGTACTTC,CASSAARFGEQYF
TRBJ2-5,NA,TRBV11-2,few,TGTGCCAGCAGCTTTTATGGGGGTGAAGAGACCCAGTACTTC,CASSFYGGEETQYF
TRBJ2-1,NA,TRBV3-1,few,TGTGCCAGCACCCCTGGCAGGGGCAGGAATGAGCAGTTCTTC,CASTPGRGRNEQFF
TRBJ2-5,NA,TRBV27,few,TGTGCCAGCAGTTATCGGGTTCAGGAGACCCAGTACTTC,CASSYRVQETQYF
TRBJ1-1,NA,TRBV11-3,NA,TGTGCCAGCAGCTTATTCCAGGGTACTGAAGCTTTCTTT,CASSLFQGTEAFF
TRBJ1-1,NA,TRBV30,NA,TGTGCCTGCTTGACGGACTCGAACACTGAAGCTTTCTTT,CACLTDSNTEAFF
TRBJ1-5,TRBD1,TRBV4-1,few,TGCGCCAGCAGCCCGAGGACAGGGTCGATCAATCAGCCCCAGCATTTT,CASSPRTGSINQPQHF
TRBJ1-2,NA,TRBV20-1,NA,TGCAGTGCTAGAGTATTGAGGTCCTATGGCTACACCTTC,CSARVLRSYGYTF
TRBJ2-1,NA,TRBV7-6,few,TGTGCCAGCAGCTTAAATGCGGGGACCTACAATGAGCAGTTCTTC,CASSLNAGTYNEQFF
TRBJ1-1,NA,TRBV6-4,NA,TGTGCCAGCAGTGAGGAGGGGTGGACTGAAGCTTTCTTT,CASSEEGWTEAFF
TRBJ2-3,TRBD2,TRBV10-2,NA,TGCGCCAGCAGTGAGAATAGCGGGGGGCCTACAGATACGCAGTATTTT,CASSENSGGPTDTQYF
TRBJ2-7,TRBD1,TRBV29-1,few,TGCAGCACCACCGACAGGGGTTCCGAGCAGTACTTC,CSTTDRGSEQYF
TRBJ2-5,TRBD2,TRBV11-2,NA,TGTGCCAGCAGCTTAGGGACTAGCGGGGTCCAAGAGACCCAGTACTTC,CASSLGTSGVQETQYF
TRBJ1-1,NA,TRBV18,NA,TGTGCCAGCTCACTCCTCTGGGGAGGGGAGAACACTGAAGCTTTCTTT,CASSLLWGGENTEAFF
TRBJ2-7,NA,TRBV4-2,few,TGTGCCAGCAGCCAAGTACAGGGAGGGGACGAGCAGTACTTC,CASSQVQGGDEQYF
TRBJ2-7,NA,TRBV11-1,NA,TGTGCCAGCAGCCCAAAGGACAGCTCCTACGAGCAGTACTTC,CASSPKDSSYEQYF
TRBJ2-1,NA,TRBV6-5,few,TGTGCCAGCAGTTACTCGGACCAGTGGGGATTCGAAAACTCCTACAATGAGCAGTTCTTC,CASSYSDQWGFENSYNEQFF
TRBJ2-7,TRBD2,TRBV7-9,few,TGTGCCAGCAGCTTAAACCTAGCGGACCCCTACGAGCAGTACTTC,CASSLNLADPYEQYF
TRBJ2-7,NA,TRBV2,many,TGTGCCAGCAGTGAAGGGCACCTAAAATACGAGCAGTACTTC,CASSEGHLKYEQYF
TRBJ2-2,NA,TRBV19,NA,TGTGCCAGTATTGGGAACACCGGGGAGCTGTTTTTT,CASIGNTGELFF
TRBJ2-5,NA,TRBV5-5,few,TGTGCCAGCAGCTCTGTGGACCTGCCCGGACCTAAAGAGACCCAGTACTTC,CASSSVDLPGPKETQYF
TRBJ1-5,NA,TRBV12-3/TRBV12-4,medium-sized,TGTGCCAGCAGTTTAGGACGGTCCAATCAGCCCCAGCATTTT,CASSLGRSNQPQHF
TRBJ1-6,NA,TRBV6-5,NA,TGTGCCAGCAGTTTACCTCGAGGAGACCCATCACCCCTCCACTTT,CASSLPRGDPSPLHF
TRBJ2-5,NA,TRBV7-6,NA,TGTGCCAGCAGTTCCGGTGCCACCCAGTACTTC,CASSSGATQYF
TRBJ2-3,NA,TRBV12-3/TRBV12-4,few,TGTGCCAGCAGTTTCTCCCGGGCCACAGATACGCAGTATTTT,CASSFSRATDTQYF
TRBJ2-3,NA,TRBV11-2,many,TGTGCCAGCAGCTTACCCCCCTCGGATACGCAGTATTTT,CASSLPPSDTQYF
TRBJ2-6,TRBD1,TRBV6-6,few,TGTGCCAGCAGACAGACAGGGGCTGGGGCCAACGTCCTGACTTTC,CASRQTGAGANVLTF
TRBJ1-1,NA,TRBV5-1,NA,TGCGCCAGCAGCACGGACGGAGTGAACACTGAAGCTTTCTTT,CASSTDGVNTEAFF
TRBJ2-7,NA,TRBV2,NA,TGTGCCAGCAGTGATGGGGTATCCTACGAGCAGTACTTC,CASSDGVSYEQYF
TRBJ1-1,TRBD1,TRBV2,NA,TGTGCCAGCAGAGGTAGGACAGGGAGCTTGAACACTGAAGCTTTCTTT,CASRGRTGSLNTEAFF